What follows are 16 T cell receptor beta chains derived from one specimen sequenced in a study of blood T cell repertoires in COVID-19. Assay: immunoSEQ multiplex PCR; the TCRdb copy retains only in-frame clones and omits some. The sample has 200,000 to 300,000 clones, 80% to 90% seen once. The sample comprised peripheral blood. These receptors originate from a man over 45 with acute or convalescent COVID-19.

This chain joins TRBV28 and TRBJ1-3; D remains unclear. Germline V gene data show CDR1 as MDHEN and CDR2 as SYDVKM. The CDR3 covers 14 residues. Trimming cost V 7 bases and J 0 bases, with 10 bases left between them. Here the CDR3 reads CASMEFLSGNTIYF. For the CDR3, the DNA is TGTGCCAGCATGGAGTTCCTCTCTGGAAACACCATATATTTT.

The chain is built from TRBV7-8 and TRBJ1-1; D is unclear. Trimming pared 6 bases from V and 1 base from J, leaving 9 bases between. Germline V CDR1 and CDR2: SGHVS, FQNEAQ. The CDR3 spans 13 residues. The CDR3 loop is CASSFRGNTEAFF. As DNA, the CDR3 is TGTGCCAGCAGTTTCCGGGGGAACACTGAAGCTTTCTTT.

This chain uses TRBV18 with TRBJ1-1; 11 bases map to TRBD1. Germline V gene sequence: CDR1 KGHSH, CDR2 LQKENI. Unmatched junction bases numbered 9, after V lost 6 bases and J lost 0 bases. This CDR3 is built from 17 residues. This CDR3 is CASSRLDRGQMNTEAFF. The CDR3 region has the DNA TGTGCCAGCTCTCGACTGGACAGGGGGCAAATGAACACTGAAGCTTTCTTT.

J is TRBJ1-1 and V is TRBV7-8, with 9 bases fitting TRBD1. J gave up 3 bases and V 0 bases, and 14 bases lay outside the gene matches. This CDR3 region has 19 residues. Germline V gene lookup returns CDR1 SGHVS and CDR2 FQNEAQ. CDR3 nucleotide sequence: TGTGCCAGCAGCTTAGCGTGGTACAGGGGGCGAGGAGAGGACACTGAAGCTTTCTTT. Translating it yields CASSLAWYRGRGEDTEAFF. The full variable domain, its missing parts supplied by reference TRBV7-8 and TRBJ1-1, is GAGVSQSPRYKVAKRGQDVALRCDPISGHVSLFWYQQALGQGPEFLTYFQNEAQLDKSGLPSDRFFAERPEGSVSTLKIQRTQQEDSAVYLCASSLAWYRGRGEDTEAFFGQGTRLTVV.

Written as DNA, the CDR3 is TGCGCCAGCAGCTTGGGGACAGGGGTCGGCTACGAGCAGTACTTC. Its protein is CASSLGTGVGYEQYF. The chain links TRBV5-1 to TRBJ2-7; the match to TRBD1 covers 9 bases. The germline gives CDR1 SGHRS, CDR2 YFSETQ. This CDR3 is built from 15 residues. V gave up 0 bases and J gave up 3 bases; unmatched junction bases: 4.

The rearrangement joins TRBV27 to TRBJ1-5; the D gene is possibly TRBD1 (6 bases). V lost 6 bases, J lost 5 bases, and 17 bases lay in between. Germline V gives CDR1 MNHEY, CDR2 SMNVEV (reference sequence). CDR3 length equals 15 residues. CDR3 loop: CASRSLTGWDQPQHF. The CDR3 DNA sequence: TGTGCCAGCAGATCGCTGACAGGCTGGGATCAGCCCCAGCATTTT.

The gene calls are TRBV5-1 and TRBJ1-1; a weak D match, TRBD1 (5 bases). V was cut by 1 base and J by 4 bases, with 14 bases left in between. This CDR3 has 15 residues. CDR1 and CDR2 (germline): SGHRS, YFSETQ. The CDR3 DNA follows: TGCGCCAGCAGCTTGAATAGGCAGGGAGGCACTGAAGCTTTCTTT. Protein: CASSLNRQGGTEAFF. The entire variable domain, with the rest obtained from reference TRBV5-1 and TRBJ1-1, is as follows: KAGVTQTPRYLIKTRGQQVTLSCSPISGHRSVSWYQQTPGQGLQFLFEYFSETQRNKGNFPGRFSGRQFSNSRSEMNVSTLELGDSALYLCASSLNRQGGTEAFFGQGTRLTVV.

The chain combines TRBV9 with TRBJ2-7; 7 positions match TRBD2. Losses at the gene ends were 2 bases for V and 5 bases for J; bases not matched to a gene: 13. Germline loops: CDR1 SGDLS, CDR2 YYNGEE. This CDR3 contains 16 residues. The CDR3 DNA is TGTGCCAGCAGCGTCGACCTGACTAGCAGCCGCAACGAGCAGTACTTC. It specifies CASSVDLTSSRNEQYF.

The J gene is TRBJ2-3, the V gene TRBV19; TRBD1 might be the D (5 bases). CDR3 length: 14 residues. V lost 3 bases to trimming and J lost 5 bases, with 12 bases between them. The germline V gene has CDR1 LNHDA and CDR2 SQIVND (reference sequence). The CDR3 here is CASSIGAPGDTQYF. In nucleotides, the CDR3 is TGTGCCAGTAGTATTGGGGCCCCGGGAGATACGCAGTATTTT.

On this clone itself: This sample includes further DNA sequences coding for the same CDR3. CDR3 coding DNA: TGCGCCAGCAGCTTGGGTATCGGGTACAATGAGCAGTTCTTC. Residues: CASSLGIGYNEQFF. The chain carries TRBV5-1 and TRBJ2-1; D uncertain. The germline V and J ends were trimmed by 0 bases and 4 bases, with 8 bases remaining between them. The CDR3 consists of 14 residues. In germline, CDR1 is SGHRS, CDR2 YFSETQ.

V and J are TRBV5-4 and TRBJ2-2; 7 bases agree with TRBD1. V gave up 5 bases and J gave up 0 bases; unmatched junction bases: 4. The germline gives CDR1 SGHNT, CDR2 YYREEE (reference sequence). CDR3 length: 15 amino acids. This CDR3 reads CASRAGTANTGELFF. The CDR3 DNA follows: TGTGCCAGCAGGGCCGGGACAGCGAACACCGGGGAGCTGTTTTTT.

V is TRBV12-5 and J is TRBJ1-5, with TRBD1 identical over 8 bases. Per the germline V gene, CDR1 is LGHNT and CDR2 is FRNRAP. V was pared by 2 bases and J by 7 bases, with 10 bases of the junction left unmatched. The CDR3 sequence is 16 residues long. The CDR3 region is CASGLFAGGYRQPQHF. The CDR3 nucleotides are TGTGCTAGTGGTTTGTTTGCAGGGGGCTATCGCCAGCCCCAGCATTTT.

The chain couples TRBV2 to TRBJ2-5, with D unresolved. CDR1 and CDR2 (germline): SNHLY, FYNNEI. The V and J ends lost 7 bases and 3 bases respectively, with 12 bases between them. The CDR3 spans 13 residues. CDR3 nucleotide sequence: TGTGCCAGCATGGATGGAACAGAAGAGACCCAGTACTTC. Translation: CASMDGTEETQYF.

The CDR3 sequence is CASSFPGASGLWYGYTF. For the CDR3, the DNA is TGTGCCAGCAGCTTTCCAGGGGCCTCAGGGTTATGGTATGGCTACACCTTC. V gene TRBV7-9 combines with J gene TRBJ1-2, with a weak D call TRBD1 (6 bases). The CDR3 sequence is 17 residues long. Germline-derived CDR1 and CDR2 are SEHNR and FQNEAQ (reference sequence). Trimming took off 3 bases at V and 5 bases at J, with 22 bases between the two ends.

This clone appeared a single time. The V and J genes are TRBV11-2 and TRBJ2-1, with 8 bases that match TRBD1. V shed 1 base, J shed 4 bases, and the junction held 3 bases outside the gene matches. Germline CDR1 is SGHAT and CDR2 is FQNNGV. There are 15 residues in the CDR3. CDR3 DNA: TGTGCCAGCAGCTTAGGGGACAGGTTATACAATGAGCAGTTCTTC. This gives the protein CASSLGDRLYNEQFF. Variable domain in full (rest from reference TRBV11-2 and TRBJ2-1): EAGVAQSPRYKIIEKRQSVAFWCNPISGHATLYWYQQILGQGPKLLIQFQNNGVVDDSQLPKDRFSAERLKGVDSTLKIQPAKLEDSAVYLCASSLGDRLYNEQFFGPGTRLTVL.

V and J are TRBV15 and TRBJ1-2; no reliable D call. V lost 0 bases and J 3 bases, leaving 8 bases between the germline ends. Looked up from germline, CDR1 is LNHNV and CDR2 is YYDKDF (reference sequence). This CDR3 contains 14 residues. The chain's CDR3 is CATSRDFADYGYTF. CDR3 bases: TGTGCCACCAGCAGAGATTTCGCGGACTATGGCTACACCTTC.